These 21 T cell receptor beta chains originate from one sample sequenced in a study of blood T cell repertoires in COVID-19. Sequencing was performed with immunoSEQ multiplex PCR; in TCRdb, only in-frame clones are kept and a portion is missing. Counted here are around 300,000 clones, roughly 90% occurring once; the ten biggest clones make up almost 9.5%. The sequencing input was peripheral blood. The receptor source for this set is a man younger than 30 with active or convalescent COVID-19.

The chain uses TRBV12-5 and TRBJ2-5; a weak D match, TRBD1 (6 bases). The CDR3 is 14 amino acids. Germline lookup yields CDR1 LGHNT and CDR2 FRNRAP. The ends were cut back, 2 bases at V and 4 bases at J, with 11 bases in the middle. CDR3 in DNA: TGTGCTAGTGGTTTGCCCTCAGGGGTAGAGACCCAGTACTTC. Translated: CASGLPSGVETQYF.

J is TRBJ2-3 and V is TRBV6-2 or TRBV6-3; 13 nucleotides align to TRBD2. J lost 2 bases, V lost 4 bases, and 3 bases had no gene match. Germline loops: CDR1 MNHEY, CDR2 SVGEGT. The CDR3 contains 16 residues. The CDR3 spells CASSLGLAGNTDTQYF. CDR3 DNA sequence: TGTGCCAGCAGTTTGGGACTAGCGGGGAACACAGATACGCAGTATTTT.

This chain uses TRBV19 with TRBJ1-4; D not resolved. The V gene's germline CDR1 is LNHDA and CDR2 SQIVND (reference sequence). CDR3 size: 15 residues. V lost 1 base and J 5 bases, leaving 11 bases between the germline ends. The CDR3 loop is CASSIVRVGNEKLFF. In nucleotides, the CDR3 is TGTGCCAGTAGTATAGTCCGGGTAGGAAATGAAAAACTGTTTTTT.

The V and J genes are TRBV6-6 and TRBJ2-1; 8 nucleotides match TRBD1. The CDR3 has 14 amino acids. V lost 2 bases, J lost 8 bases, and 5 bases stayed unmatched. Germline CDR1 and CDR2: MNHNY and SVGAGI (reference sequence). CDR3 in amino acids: CASSYGSGGYEQFF. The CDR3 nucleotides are TGTGCCAGCAGTTACGGTTCAGGGGGCTATGAGCAGTTCTTC.

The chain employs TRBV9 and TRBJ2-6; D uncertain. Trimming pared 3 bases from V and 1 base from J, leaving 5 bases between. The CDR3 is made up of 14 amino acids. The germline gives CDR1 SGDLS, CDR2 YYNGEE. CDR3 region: CASSAMSGANVLTF. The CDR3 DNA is TGTGCCAGCAGCGCCATGTCTGGGGCCAACGTCCTGACTTTC.

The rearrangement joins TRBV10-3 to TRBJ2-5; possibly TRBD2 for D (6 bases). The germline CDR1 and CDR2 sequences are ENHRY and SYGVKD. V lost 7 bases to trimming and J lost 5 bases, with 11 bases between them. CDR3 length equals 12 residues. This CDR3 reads CAIIPAGETQYF. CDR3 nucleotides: TGTGCCATCATCCCCGCGGGGGAGACCCAGTACTTC.

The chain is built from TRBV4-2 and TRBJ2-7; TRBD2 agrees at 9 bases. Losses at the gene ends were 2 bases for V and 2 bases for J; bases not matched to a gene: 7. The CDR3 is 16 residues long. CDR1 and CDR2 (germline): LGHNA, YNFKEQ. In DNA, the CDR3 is TGTGCCAGCAGCCAAACACCTAGCGGGGACACCTACGAGCAGTACTTC. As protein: CASSQTPSGDTYEQYF.

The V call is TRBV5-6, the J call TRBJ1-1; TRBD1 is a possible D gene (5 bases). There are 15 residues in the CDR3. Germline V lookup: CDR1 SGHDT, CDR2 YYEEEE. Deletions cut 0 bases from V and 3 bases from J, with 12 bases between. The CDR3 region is CASSLVPGMDTEAFF. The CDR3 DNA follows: TGTGCCAGCAGCTTGGTCCCAGGGATGGACACTGAAGCTTTCTTT.

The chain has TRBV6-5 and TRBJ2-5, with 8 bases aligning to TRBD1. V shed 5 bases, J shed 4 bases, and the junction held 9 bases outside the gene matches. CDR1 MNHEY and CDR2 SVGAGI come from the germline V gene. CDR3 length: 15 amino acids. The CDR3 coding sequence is TGTGCCAGCAGTCAAACGACAGGGGCGCTAGAGACCCAGTACTTC. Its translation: CASSQTTGALETQYF.

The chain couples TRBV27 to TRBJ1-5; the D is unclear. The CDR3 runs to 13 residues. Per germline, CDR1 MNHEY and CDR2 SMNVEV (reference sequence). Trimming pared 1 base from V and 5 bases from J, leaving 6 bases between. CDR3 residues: CASSLYLDQPQHF. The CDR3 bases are TGTGCCAGCAGTTTATATTTAGATCAGCCCCAGCATTTT.

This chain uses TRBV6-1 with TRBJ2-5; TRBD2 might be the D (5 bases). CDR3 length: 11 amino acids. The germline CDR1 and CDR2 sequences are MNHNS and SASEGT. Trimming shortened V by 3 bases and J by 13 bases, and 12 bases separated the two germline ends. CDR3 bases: TGTGCCAGCAGTGAGTCCGGGAAGGTGTACTTC. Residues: CASSESGKVYF.

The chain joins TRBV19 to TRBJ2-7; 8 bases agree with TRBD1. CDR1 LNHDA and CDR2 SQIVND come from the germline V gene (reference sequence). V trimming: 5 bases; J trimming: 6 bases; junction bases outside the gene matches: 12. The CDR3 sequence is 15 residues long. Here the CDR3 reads CASSGQGARGSEQYF. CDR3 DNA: TGTGCCAGTAGTGGTCAGGGGGCGAGAGGATCCGAGCAGTACTTC.

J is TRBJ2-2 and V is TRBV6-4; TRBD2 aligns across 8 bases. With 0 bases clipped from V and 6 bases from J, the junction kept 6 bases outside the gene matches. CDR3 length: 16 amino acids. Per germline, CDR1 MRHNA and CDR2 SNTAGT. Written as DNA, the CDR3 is TGTGCCAGCAGTGACTCGACCCACGGGGGGGCCGGGGAGCTGTTTTTT. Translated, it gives CASSDSTHGGAGELFF.

The CDR3, as DNA: TGCGCCAGCAGATTGGGAGCTAACTATGGCTACACCTTC. It encodes CASRLGANYGYTF. This chain connects TRBV10-2 to TRBJ1-2; D is uncertain. From germline, CDR1 is WSHSY and CDR2 SAAADI. V was shortened by 6 bases and J by 0 bases, with 8 bases between the two germline ends. This CDR3 region has 13 residues.

CDR3 coding DNA: TGTGCCAGCAACCCTTCGGACAAAACCTACAATGAGCAGTTCTTC. Its protein is CASNPSDKTYNEQFF. The rearrangement uses TRBV6-5 and TRBJ2-1, with D perhaps TRBD1 (5 bases). Looked up from germline, CDR1 is MNHEY and CDR2 is SVGAGI. The CDR3 has 15 amino acids. Trimming pared 7 bases from V and 2 bases from J, leaving 15 bases between.

CDR3 protein: CASSYQGEPYEQYF. The CDR3 DNA reads as TGTGCCAGCAGTTACCAGGGGGAACCCTACGAGCAGTACTTC. V gene TRBV27 combines with J gene TRBJ2-7, with 7 bases matching TRBD1. V was pared by 4 bases and J by 2 bases, with 5 bases of the junction left unmatched. The CDR3 has 14 residues. CDR1 and CDR2 (germline): MNHEY, SMNVEV (reference sequence).

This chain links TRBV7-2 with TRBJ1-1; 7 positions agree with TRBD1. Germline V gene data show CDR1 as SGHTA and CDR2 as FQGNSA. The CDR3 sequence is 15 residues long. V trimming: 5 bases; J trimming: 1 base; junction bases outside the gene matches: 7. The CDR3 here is CASSPLWTGNTEAFF. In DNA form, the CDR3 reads TGTGCCAGCAGCCCTCTTTGGACAGGGAACACTGAAGCTTTCTTT.

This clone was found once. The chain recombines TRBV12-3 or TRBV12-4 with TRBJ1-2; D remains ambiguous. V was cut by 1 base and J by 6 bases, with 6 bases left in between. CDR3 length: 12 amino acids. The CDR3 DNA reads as TGTGCCAGCAGTTTAGAAGGAGATGGCTACACCTTC. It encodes CASSLEGDGYTF.

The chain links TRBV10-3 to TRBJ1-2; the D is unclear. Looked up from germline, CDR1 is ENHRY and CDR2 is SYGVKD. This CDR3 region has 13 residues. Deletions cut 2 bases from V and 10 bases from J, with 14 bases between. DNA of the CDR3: TGTGCCATCAGTGAGGCGGCCGCCAATGTCTACACCTTC. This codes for CAISEAAANVYTF.

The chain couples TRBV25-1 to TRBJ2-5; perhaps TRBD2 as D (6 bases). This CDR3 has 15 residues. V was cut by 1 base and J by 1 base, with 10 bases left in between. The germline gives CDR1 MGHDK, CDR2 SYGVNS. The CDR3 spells CASSEFGGAQETQYF. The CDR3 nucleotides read TGTGCCAGCAGTGAATTTGGCGGGGCCCAAGAGACCCAGTACTTC.

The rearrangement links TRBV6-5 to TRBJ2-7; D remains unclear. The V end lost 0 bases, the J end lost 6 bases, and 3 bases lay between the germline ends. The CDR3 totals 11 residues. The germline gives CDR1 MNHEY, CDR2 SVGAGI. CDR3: CASSYSSEQYF. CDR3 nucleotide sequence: TGTGCCAGCAGTTACTCGAGCGAGCAGTACTTC.